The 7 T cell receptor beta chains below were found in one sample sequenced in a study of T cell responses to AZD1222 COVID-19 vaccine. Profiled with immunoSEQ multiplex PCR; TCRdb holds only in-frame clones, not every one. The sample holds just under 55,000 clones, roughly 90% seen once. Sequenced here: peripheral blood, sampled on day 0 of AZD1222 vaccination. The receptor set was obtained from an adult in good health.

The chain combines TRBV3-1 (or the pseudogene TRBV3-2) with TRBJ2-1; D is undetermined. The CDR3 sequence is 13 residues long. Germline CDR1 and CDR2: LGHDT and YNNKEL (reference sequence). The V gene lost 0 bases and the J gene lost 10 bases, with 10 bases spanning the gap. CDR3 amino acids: CASSQEASTEQFF. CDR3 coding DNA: TGTGCCAGCAGCCAAGAAGCCAGCACGGAGCAGTTCTTC.

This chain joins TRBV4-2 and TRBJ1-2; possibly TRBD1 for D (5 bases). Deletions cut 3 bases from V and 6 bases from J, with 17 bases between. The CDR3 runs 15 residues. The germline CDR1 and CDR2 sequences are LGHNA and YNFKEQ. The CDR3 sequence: CASSQGVGETNGYTF. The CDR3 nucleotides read TGTGCCAGCAGCCAGGGGGTGGGAGAAACGAATGGCTACACCTTC.

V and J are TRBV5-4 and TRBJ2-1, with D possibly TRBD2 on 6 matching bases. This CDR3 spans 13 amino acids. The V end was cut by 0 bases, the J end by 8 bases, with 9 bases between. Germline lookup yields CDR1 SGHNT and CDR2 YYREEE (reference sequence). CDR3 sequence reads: CASSLVGEDEQFF. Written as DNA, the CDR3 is TGTGCCAGCAGCTTGGTGGGGGAGGATGAGCAGTTCTTC.

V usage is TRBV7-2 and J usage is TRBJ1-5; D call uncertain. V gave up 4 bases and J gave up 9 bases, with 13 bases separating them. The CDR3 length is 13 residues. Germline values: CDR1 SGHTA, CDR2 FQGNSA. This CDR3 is CASSSSALWPQHF. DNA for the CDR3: TGTGCCAGCAGCTCCTCGGCCCTTTGGCCCCAGCATTTT.

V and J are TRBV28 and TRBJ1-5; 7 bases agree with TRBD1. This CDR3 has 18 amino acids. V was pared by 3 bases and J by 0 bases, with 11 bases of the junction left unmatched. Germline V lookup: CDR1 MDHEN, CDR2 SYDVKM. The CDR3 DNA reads TGTGCCAGCAGTTTTCGACAGGGCTTAGGGACTAGCAATCAGCCCCAGCATTTT. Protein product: CASSFRQGLGTSNQPQHF. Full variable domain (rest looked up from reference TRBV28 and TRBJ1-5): DVKVTQSSRYLVKRTGEKVFLECVQDMDHENMFWYRQDPGLGLRLIYFSYDVKMKEKGDIPEGYSVSREKKERFSLILESASTNQTSMYLCASSFRQGLGTSNQPQHFGDGTRLSIL.

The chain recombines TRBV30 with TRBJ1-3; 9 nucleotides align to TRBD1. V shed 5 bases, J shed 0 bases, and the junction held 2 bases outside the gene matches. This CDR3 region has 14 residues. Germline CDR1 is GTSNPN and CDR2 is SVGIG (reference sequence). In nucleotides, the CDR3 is TGTGCCTGGGGGACAGGGTCCTCTGGAAACACCATATATTTT. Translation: CAWGTGSSGNTIYF. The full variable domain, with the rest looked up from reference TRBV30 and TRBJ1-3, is SQTIHQWPATLVQPVGSPLSLECTVEGTSNPNLYWYRQAAGRGLQLLFYSVGIGQISSEVPQNLSASRPQDRQFILSSKKLLLSDSGFYLCAWGTGSSGNTIYFGEGSWLTVV.

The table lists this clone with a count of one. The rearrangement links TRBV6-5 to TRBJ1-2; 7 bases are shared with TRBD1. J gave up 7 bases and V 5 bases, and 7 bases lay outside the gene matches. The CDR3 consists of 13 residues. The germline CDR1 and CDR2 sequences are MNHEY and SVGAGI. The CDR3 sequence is CASSNPTGAGYTF. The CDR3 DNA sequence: TGTGCCAGCAGTAATCCTACAGGGGCTGGCTACACCTTC.